The TCR beta chain under discussion was sequenced for a study of vaccination and CD4 T cells after COVID-19. Points on this clonotype: Its specificity is not known.

Sample treatment: roughly 10-day PBMC culture with coronavirus spike peptide pools or control peptides (ViraFEST assay). Trimming pared 3 bases from V and 3 bases from J, leaving 14 bases between. CDR1 is DFQATT, CDR2 SNEGSKA, per germline (reference sequence). This CDR3 has 14 residues. Cultured CD4+ T-cell DNA underwent Oncomine TCR Beta short-read sequencing. TCRdb reprocessed the PCR reads with MiXCR, giving one entry per CDR3 protein. The profile shows 11,000 to 15,000 distinct CDR3 sequences, around 59% of them singletons. This chain uses TRBV20-1 with TRBJ1-1, with D hard to call. Sequences were obtained from CD4+ T cells from blood, cultured in vitro. The receptor was isolated from a human donor who had recovered from COVID-19. CDR3 DNA: TGCAGTGCTAGCGACGGGGTGAAGCACACTGAAGCTTTCTTT. It yields the protein CSASDGVKHTEAFF.